The TCR beta chain under discussion was sequenced for a study of beta chain features in type 1 diabetes. On the study more broadly: Sorted cells examined across all samples numbered about 110,000,000. Study-wide findings and caveats: For Type 1 diabetes patients, all four CD4+ subsets carried TCRB CDR3s that were moderately but significantly shorter.

Donors underwent one heparinised blood draw, 95 to 150 mL on average. TCRB transcripts that were expressed got sequenced, as all of the isolated RNA had been reverse transcribed. Clones were read by immunoSEQ multiplex PCR, and TCRdb kept only the in-frame ones, dropping some. The sample carries hundreds of thousands of clones, roughly 13% recorded once. Germline CDR1 SGHAT, CDR2 FQNNGV. The CDR3 runs 12 residues. Trimming left V 6 bases short and J 0 bases short, with 5 bases between. In regard to this clone: Its antigen is still unknown.

This chain uses TRBV11-2 with TRBJ1-1; D ambiguous. This TCR was sampled from a woman between 18 and 29 years old with type 1 diabetes. Sequencing input: naive CD4+ T cells from blood. The CDR3 DNA reads TGTGCCAGCAGTCACTTGAACACTGAAGCTTTCTTT. Its protein is CASSHLNTEAFF.